This TCR beta chain was sequenced in a study of cytotoxic CD8 clonotypes in ibrutinib-treated CLL. Points from the study as a whole: Before falling back toward baseline at progression, clonality had risen at the time of ibrutinib response.

Concerning this clone: Its antigen is not known.

Frozen PBMC stocks contributed roughly 2.1 micrograms of genomic DNA to the TCR beta libraries. The planned depth of sequencing spanned 1 in 200,000 to 1 in 1 million T cells. TCRdb keeps only in-frame clones here, not all; method: immunoSEQ multiplex PCR. Found here are about 9,400 clones, 61% of them singletons; the top ten hold over 15%. The specimen comprised PBMCs, sampled before ibrutinib treatment. This receptor was identified in a human donor with chronic lymphocytic leukemia.

This CDR3 reads CASSPTSGGIYEQYF. In nucleotides, the CDR3 is TGTGCCAGCAGCCCAACTAGCGGGGGGATCTACGAGCAGTACTTC. This chain uses TRBV7-3 with TRBJ2-7, with 12 bases identical to TRBD2. The V gene end was trimmed by 5 bases and the J gene end by 3 bases; junction bases not matched to a gene: 5. The germline CDR1 and CDR2 sequences are SGHTA and FQGTGA. The CDR3 sequence is 15 residues long.